This T cell receptor (beta chain) was sequenced for a study of Ad26.COV2.S vaccination and SARS-CoV-2 variants. General study results and limits: Reports say spike-specific CD8+ and CD4+ T cell responses covered substantial breadth after vaccination. For non-spike TCRs, breadth in vaccine recipients resembled that in placebo recipients.

Regarding treatment: around 19 received Ad26.COV2.S at low or high dose, single or two shots; about five received placebo; per-sample allocation not given. All samples were drawn on day 63, counting from the first vaccine or placebo injection. Vaccination employed an Ad26 vector expressing the Wuhan-strain SARS-CoV-2 spike. Assay used: immunoSEQ multiplex PCR; TCRdb lists only in-frame clones, some missing. The table records about 680,000 clones, 70% to 90% of them present only once. Germline V gene data show CDR1 as LGHNA and CDR2 as YSLEER. The ends were cut back, 8 bases at V and 0 bases at J, with 14 bases in the middle. The CDR3 has 15 amino acids. This clone was seen a single time. Its antigen is as yet unknown.

The rearrangement links TRBV4-3 to TRBJ2-1, with no clear D. Sequences were derived from peripheral blood, sampled in a trial of Ad26.COV2.S vaccine versus placebo. This receptor was obtained from a person aged 18-65 years who received the Ad26.COV2.S COVID-19 vaccine or a placebo. In DNA form, the CDR3 reads TGCGCCAGCGCAGAGACTCCTAGCTCCTACAATGAGCAGTTCTTC. Translating it yields CASAETPSSYNEQFF.